This passage covers 14 T cell receptor beta chains from one sample sequenced in a study of cytomegalovirus exposure and HLA in healthy donors. The PCR employed 60 Vbeta primers together with 13 Jbeta primers. TCRdb's table, derived via immunoSEQ multiplex PCR, lists solely in-frame clones and lacks some. The sample yields 150,000 to 200,000 clones, about 80% seen once. The sequencing sample was made of PBMCs. The source of these receptors is a woman in her forties in good health and CMV-seronegative.

This clone was seen only a few times. This sequence joins TRBV6-1 and TRBJ2-7, with D maybe TRBD2 (6 bases). Trimming removed 2 bases from V and 7 bases from J, with 12 bases in between. Germline V gene data show CDR1 as MNHNS and CDR2 as SASEGT. This CDR3 contains 13 residues. The CDR3 DNA follows: TGTGCCAGCAGTGAAACCCGAGGAGGGGAGCAGTACTTC. Translation gives CASSETRGGEQYF.

The chain employs TRBV29-1 and TRBJ2-3; D is undetermined. CDR3 length: 13 amino acids. V lost 4 bases to trimming and J lost 4 bases, with 12 bases between them. CDR1 and CDR2 (germline): SQVTM, ANQGSEA. CDR3 residues: CSVGSVLPDTQYF. The DNA for the CDR3 is TGCAGCGTTGGGTCGGTGCTGCCAGATACGCAGTATTTT.

The chain links TRBV6-1 to TRBJ2-5; D unclear. Germline loops: CDR1 MNHNS, CDR2 SASEGT. V shed 5 bases and J shed 2 bases, with 6 bases lying between them. The CDR3 has 12 residues. CDR3 protein: CASSRVQETQYF. The CDR3 bases are TGTGCCAGCAGTCGGGTTCAAGAGACCCAGTACTTC.

The chain recombines TRBV9 with TRBJ2-7; no definite D call. The germline gives CDR1 SGDLS, CDR2 YYNGEE. Trimming took 0 bases from V and 0 from J, leaving 7 bases between them. This CDR3 has 14 residues. CDR3: CASSVAPSSYEQYF. The CDR3 DNA is TGTGCCAGCAGCGTAGCCCCGAGCTCCTACGAGCAGTACTTC.

The chain joins TRBV9 to TRBJ1-2; 8 positions match TRBD1. This CDR3 region has 16 residues. Per germline, CDR1 SGDLS and CDR2 YYNGEE. The V segment lost 0 bases and the J segment 6 bases; nucleotides outside the gene matches: 10. The CDR3 here is CASSVATSRGQDGYTF. The CDR3 nucleotides read TGTGCCAGCAGCGTAGCTACGAGCAGGGGGCAGGATGGCTACACCTTC.

This clone has just one count. V and J are TRBV7-9 and TRBJ2-2; 9 nucleotides agree with TRBD1. This CDR3 comprises 16 residues. V lost 3 bases to trimming and J lost 2 bases; unmatched junction nucleotides: 4. The germline CDR1 and CDR2 sequences are SEHNR and FQNEAQ (reference sequence). For the CDR3, the DNA is TGTGCCAGCAGCTTGAGGACAGGGGACAACACCGGGGAGCTGTTTTTT. It specifies CASSLRTGDNTGELFF.

This chain connects TRBV6-5 to TRBJ1-1; weak D call: TRBD1 (5 bases). Germline CDR1 MNHEY, CDR2 SVGAGI. The V end was cut by 6 bases, the J end by 4 bases, with 12 bases between. There are 13 residues in the CDR3. In nucleotides, the CDR3 is TGTGCCAGCAGAGCCAGGGTGGGCACTGAAGCTTTCTTT. Protein product: CASRARVGTEAFF.

The genes are TRBV18 and TRBJ2-3; 10 bases align to TRBD2. The V segment lost 6 bases and the J segment 3 bases; nucleotides outside the gene matches: 6. Germline V CDR1 and CDR2: KGHSH, LQKENI. The CDR3 extends over 15 amino acids. The CDR3 DNA reads TGTGCCAGCTCCCCTAGCGGGAGTCTGACAGATACGCAGTATTTT. Translation gives CASSPSGSLTDTQYF.

This clone has a handful of counts. The rearrangement joins TRBV7-2 to TRBJ1-1; no clear D gene. CDR1 and CDR2 from the germline V gene are SGHTA and FQGNSA. Trimming took 1 base from V and 8 from J, leaving 14 bases between them. The CDR3 is made up of 14 amino acids. CDR3 amino acids: CASSLGGTSLEAFF. The CDR3 region has the DNA TGTGCCAGCAGCTTAGGTGGTACATCTTTGGAAGCTTTCTTT.

The chain recombines TRBV29-1 with TRBJ2-1; D is uncertain. The CDR3 extends over 13 amino acids. The germline CDR1 and CDR2 sequences are SQVTM and ANQGSEA. The V end was cut by 7 bases, the J end by 0 bases, with 10 bases between. The DNA for the CDR3 is TGCAGCGAAGCCGGAGACTCCTACAATGAGCAGTTCTTC. Residues: CSEAGDSYNEQFF.

This clone was counted once. This sequence joins TRBV11-3 and TRBJ1-4, with D perhaps TRBD1 (6 bases). Germline loops: CDR1 SGHNT, CDR2 YENEEA. The germline V and J ends were trimmed by 3 bases and 5 bases, with 10 bases remaining between them. The CDR3 runs to 14 residues. The CDR3: CASSLQGTNEKLFF. The CDR3 coding sequence is TGTGCCAGCAGCTTGCAGGGGACAAATGAAAAACTGTTTTTT.

This chain connects TRBV7-3 to TRBJ2-2; the D is unclear. The CDR3 length is 14 residues. Germline V CDR1 and CDR2: SGHTA, FQGTGA. Trimming took off 2 bases at V and 7 bases at J, with 11 bases between the two ends. In nucleotides, the CDR3 is TGTGCCAGCAGCTTATCGTCGGTGGTCGGGGAGCTGTTTTTT. Translated, it gives CASSLSSVVGELFF. Using reference TRBV7-3 and TRBJ2-2 for the parts outside the CDR3, the full variable domain is GAGVSQTPSNKVTEKGKYVELRCDPISGHTALYWYRQSLGQGPEFLIYFQGTGAADDSGLPNDRFFAVRPEGSVSTLKIQRTERGDSAVYLCASSLSSVVGELFFGEGSRLTVL.

This chain joins TRBV25-1 and TRBJ1-2; D is ambiguous. This CDR3 comprises 14 residues. The germline V gene encodes CDR1 MGHDK and CDR2 SYGVNS. Trimming left V 4 bases short and J 0 bases short, with 9 bases between. The CDR3 DNA follows: TGTGCCAGCAGTGGGTCCGGTTCTAACTATGGCTACACCTTC. Its translation: CASSGSGSNYGYTF.

This clone has a handful of counts. This chain links TRBV11-2 with TRBJ2-1, with D possibly matching TRBD2 (5 bases). V gave up 1 base and J gave up 10 bases, with 17 bases separating them. Germline values: CDR1 SGHAT, CDR2 FQNNGV. This CDR3 spans 15 amino acids. CDR3 nucleotide sequence: TGTGCCAGCAGCTTAGGGGTGGGTAGCGCGAGGGAGCAGTTCTTC. Its translation is CASSLGVGSAREQFF.